This TCR beta chain came from a study of blood T cell repertoires in COVID-19. Study details: The analysed material was cDNA or gDNA that came from T cells, B-cell-depleted T cells, or PBMCs.

Patients at the Seattle site were enrolled during active infection and followed longitudinally. V lost 4 bases, J lost 6 bases, and 8 bases stayed unmatched. CDR3 size: 16 residues. Looked up from germline, CDR1 is SGDLS and CDR2 is YYNGEE. In the study's own analysis: Counts of nucleated cells, estimated from reference gene primer amplification, were obtained. Here immunoSEQ multiplex PCR was the method, and the copy in TCRdb shows in-frame clones only, minus some. V and J calls and clone size come straight from that table; D and trimming were deduced from the DNA. The sample shows 77,000 or so clones, 83% of them seen only once.

The receptor was isolated from a man aged 25 to 40 with COVID-19, enrolled during active disease. J is TRBJ2-1 and V is TRBV9; 12 nucleotides agree with TRBD2. Material: peripheral blood. CDR3 nucleotides: TGTGCCAGCAGCCCCCCGGGACTAGCGGGCTCCAATGAGCAGTTCTTC. Protein product: CASSPPGLAGSNEQFF.